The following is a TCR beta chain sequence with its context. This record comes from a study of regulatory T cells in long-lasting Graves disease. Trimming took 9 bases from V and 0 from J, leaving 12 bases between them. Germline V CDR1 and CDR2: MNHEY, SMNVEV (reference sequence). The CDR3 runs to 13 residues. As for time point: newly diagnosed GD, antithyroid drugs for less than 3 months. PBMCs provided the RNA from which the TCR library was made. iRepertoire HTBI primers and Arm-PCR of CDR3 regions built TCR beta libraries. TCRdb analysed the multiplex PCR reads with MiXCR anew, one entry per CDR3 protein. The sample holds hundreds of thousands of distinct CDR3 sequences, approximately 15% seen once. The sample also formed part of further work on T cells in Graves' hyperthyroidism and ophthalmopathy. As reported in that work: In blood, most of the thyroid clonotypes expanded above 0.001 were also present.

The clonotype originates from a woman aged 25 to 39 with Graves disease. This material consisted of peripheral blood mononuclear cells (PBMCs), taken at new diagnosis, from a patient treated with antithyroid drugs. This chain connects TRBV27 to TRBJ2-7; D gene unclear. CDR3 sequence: CASWTLGSYEQYF. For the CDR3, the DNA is TGTGCCAGTTGGACCCTGGGCTCCTACGAGCAGTACTTC.